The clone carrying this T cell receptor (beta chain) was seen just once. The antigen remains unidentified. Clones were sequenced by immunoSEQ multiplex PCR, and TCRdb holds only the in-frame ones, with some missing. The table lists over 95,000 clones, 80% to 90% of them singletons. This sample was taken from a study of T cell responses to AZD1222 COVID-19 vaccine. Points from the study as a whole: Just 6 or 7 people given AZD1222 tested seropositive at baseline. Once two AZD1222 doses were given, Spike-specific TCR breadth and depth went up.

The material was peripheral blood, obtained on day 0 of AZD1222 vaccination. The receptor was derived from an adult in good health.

CDR3 protein: CASSLANPDRNYGYTF. CDR3 in DNA: TGTGCCAGCAGCTTAGCCAATCCCGACAGGAACTATGGCTACACCTTC. This chain links TRBV7-8 with TRBJ1-2; D perhaps matches TRBD1 (6 bases). Trimming removed 0 bases from V and 2 bases from J, with 13 bases in between. Germline values: CDR1 SGHVS, CDR2 FQNEAQ. This CDR3 comprises 16 residues. The complete variable domain, with remaining parts taken from reference TRBV7-8 and TRBJ1-2, reads GAGVSQSPRYKVAKRGQDVALRCDPISGHVSLFWYQQALGQGPEFLTYFQNEAQLDKSGLPSDRFFAERPEGSVSTLKIQRTQQEDSAVYLCASSLANPDRNYGYTFGSGTRLTVV.